A single count supports the clone carrying this TCR beta chain. Its cognate antigen is unknown. This record belongs to a study of follicular helper T cells after annual influenza vaccination. General observations from the study: Plasmablast frequency change correlated with clonality change in ICOS+CD38+ cTfh. ICOS-CD38- cTfh most often held earlier Day 7 ICOS+CD38+ clones.

Described time point: 2014-2015 season, 7 days after vaccination. Germline V lookup: CDR1 MDHEN, CDR2 SYDVKM. CDR3 length: 14 amino acids. The ends lost 3 bases at V and 10 bases at J; junction bases unmatched: 9. The protocol was immunoSEQ multiplex PCR, while the TCRdb copy is restricted to in-frame clones and leaves out a portion. The sample consists of some 15,000 clones, around 85% of them appearing once. The sequencing used CXCR5+ CD38- circulating T follicular helper cells from blood, collected 7 days after influenza vaccination. Subset denoted: circulating Tfh, non-naive CD4+CXCR5+PD-1+ (ICOS+CD38+ or ICOS-CD38-). The J gene is TRBJ1-1, the V gene TRBV28; 9 bases are a match to TRBD1. The clonotype was recovered from an adult who received the influenza vaccine. CDR3 residues: CASSFPQGARRAFF. CDR3 in DNA: TGTGCCAGCAGTTTCCCACAGGGGGCGCGAAGAGCTTTCTTT. Filled out from reference TRBV28 and TRBJ1-1, the complete variable domain reads DVKVTQSSRYLVKRTGEKVFLECVQDMDHENMFWYRQDPGLGLRLIYFSYDVKMKEKGDIPEGYSVSREKKERFSLILESASTNQTSMYLCASSFPQGARRAFFGQGTRLTVV.